The 5 T cell receptor beta chains in this list originate from one sample, sequenced in a study of shared clonotypes between healthy human individuals. Profiled with immunoSEQ multiplex PCR; TCRdb holds only in-frame clones, not every one. Among 1.5 million to 2.5 million clones, about 95% were seen once, and the ten largest hold around 1.2%. The naive CD8 fraction comprised CD45RO-negative cells positively selected for CCR7 and excluded terminally differentiated effector memory CD45RA+ cells. The material sequenced was naive CD8+ T cells sorted from blood. All receptors come from a man between 18 and 29 years old in good health.

In DNA form, the CDR3 reads TGTGCCAGCAGGATGTTGAACACCGGGGAGCTGTTTTTT. Translating it yields CASRMLNTGELFF. The chain combines TRBV27 with TRBJ2-2; unclear D gene. CDR1 is MNHEY, CDR2 SMNVEV, per germline (reference sequence). Trimming took off 6 bases at V and 1 base at J, with 6 bases between the two ends. The CDR3 has 13 amino acids.

Concerning this clone: This sample also contains other DNA sequences that code for the same CDR3. The V call is TRBV27, the J call TRBJ2-3, with D unclear. V dropped 4 bases and J dropped 4 bases, with 6 bases sitting between them. Germline CDR1 and CDR2: MNHEY and SMNVEV (reference sequence). This CDR3 spans 12 amino acids. The CDR3 protein is CASSSLPDTQYF. CDR3 coding DNA: TGTGCCAGCAGTTCCCTCCCAGATACGCAGTATTTT.

The CDR3 sequence is CASSTITPGLGNEQFF. The CDR3 bases are TGTGCCAGCAGTACCATCACCCCGGGACTCGGCAATGAGCAGTTCTTC. This sequence joins TRBV27 and TRBJ2-1; possibly TRBD2 for D (6 bases). Germline-derived CDR1 and CDR2 are MNHEY and SMNVEV (reference sequence). The CDR3 length is 16 residues. The V end lost 5 bases, the J end lost 6 bases, and 20 bases lay between the germline ends.

This sequence joins TRBV7-9 and TRBJ2-7; weak D call: TRBD2 (5 bases). Germline CDR1 SEHNR, CDR2 FQNEAQ (reference sequence). The V and J ends lost 6 bases and 2 bases respectively, with 17 bases between them. CDR3 size: 15 residues. CDR3 sequence: CASSSEGKAPYEQYF. The CDR3 coding sequence is TGTGCCAGCAGTTCCGAGGGAAAGGCGCCCTACGAGCAGTACTTC. The variable domain in full, completed from reference TRBV7-9 and TRBJ2-7, reads DTGVSQNPRHKITKRGQNVTFRCDPISEHNRLYWYRQTLGQGPEFLTYFQNEAQLEKSRLLSDRFSAERPKGSFSTLEIQRTEQGDSAMYLCASSSEGKAPYEQYFGPGTRLTVT.

In its sample, this clone was seen once. This sequence joins TRBV11-2 and TRBJ2-1, with TRBD2 matching over 12 bases. This CDR3 has 19 amino acids. V lost 5 bases to trimming and J lost 0 bases; unmatched junction nucleotides: 11. The V gene's germline CDR1 is SGHAT and CDR2 FQNNGV. The CDR3 reads CASSHNDLAGGSSYNEQFF. In nucleotides, the CDR3 is TGTGCCAGCAGCCACAACGACCTAGCGGGAGGGAGCTCCTACAATGAGCAGTTCTTC.